These T cell receptor beta chains were read from a single sample in a study of shared clonotypes between healthy human individuals. Libraries were prepared by immunoSEQ multiplex PCR; TCRdb keeps only in-frame clonotypes and omits some of them. The profile shows about 2,200,000 clones, just over 90% of them singletons. Sequenced input: naive CD8+ T cells from PBMCs. The source is a man younger than 35 in good health. Some clones in this sample may be carry-over from other donors' samples. Both conserved end residues are part of each CDR3. D genes are given only for firm matches. Some rows have no size entry. The others give once, few or many, or a class for an expanded clone.

d_gene | j_gene | v_gene | abundance | CDR3nt | CDR3aa
TRBD1 | TRBJ2-1 | TRBV27 | - | TGTGCCAGCAGTTCCCCGGGACAGTTCTACAATGAGCAGTTCTTC | CASSSPGQFYNEQFF
TRBD1 | TRBJ1-5 | TRBV9 | - | TGTGCCAGCAGCGTAGGGACAGGGACCGGAGAGCCCCAGCATTTT | CASSVGTGTGEPQHF
- | TRBJ2-7 | TRBV2 | few | TGTGCCAGCAGTACCGTGACTGACTCCTACGAGCAGTACTTC | CASSTVTDSYEQYF
- | TRBJ2-1 | TRBV6-1 | - | TGTGCCAGCAGTTGGAGGGATGAGCAGTTCTTC | CASSWRDEQFF
- | TRBJ2-5 | TRBV28 | - | TGTGCCAGCAGTTTATTGCCCTTGCGGGGAAAAGAGACCCAGTACTTC | CASSLLPLRGKETQYF
TRBD1 | TRBJ2-7 | TRBV29-1 | - | TGCAGCGTTGAGGGACAGGGAGGCTACGAGCAGTACTTC | CSVEGQGGYEQYF
- | TRBJ1-4 | TRBV6-6 | - | TGTGCCAGCAGAGTCGGTCTGGGTAACGAAAAACTGTTTTTT | CASRVGLGNEKLFF
- | TRBJ2-3 | TRBV4-3 | - | TGCGCCAGCAGCCAAGCTACAGGACTCTCAGATACGCAGTATTTT | CASSQATGLSDTQYF
- | TRBJ1-4 | TRBV7-9 | - | TGTGCCAGCAGCCGGGAGGGTAATGAAAAACTGTTTTTT | CASSREGNEKLFF
- | TRBJ2-3 | TRBV7-2 | - | TGTGCCAGCAGCTTAGTTGCGTTTACAACTAGCACAGATACGCAGTATTTT | CASSLVAFTTSTDTQYF
- | TRBJ2-7 | TRBV5-1 | - | TGCGCCAGCAGCTTGGCCGTCAGTTTCAACTACGAGCAGTACTTC | CASSLAVSFNYEQYF
TRBD2 | TRBJ2-1 | TRBV27 | - | TGTGCCAGCAGTTTAACACTAGCGGGTTACAATGAGCAGTTCTTC | CASSLTLAGYNEQFF
- | TRBJ1-4 | TRBV27 | - | TGTGCCAGCAGTTTAAGGCTGGGGTCAACTAATGAAAAACTGTTTTTT | CASSLRLGSTNEKLFF
- | TRBJ2-7 | TRBV6-1 | - | TGTGCCAGCAGTGAAGTTCCGAGTTACGAGCAGTACTTC | CASSEVPSYEQYF
- | TRBJ2-7 | TRBV28 | - | TGTGCCAGCAGTTACTACAGGGGAGGCTCCTACGAGCAGTACTTC | CASSYYRGGSYEQYF